These 17 T cell receptor beta chains were sequenced from one sample in a study of identical twins. TCRdb used MiXCR to reprocess the 5' RACE reads, holding one entry per CDR3 protein. The repertoire holds around 570,000 distinct CDR3 sequences, 9.6% seen once, with roughly 3% in the top ten. These data were also filed under a second study, of yellow fever vaccine responses in identical twins.

Sequencing used PBMCs. The receptors originated from a woman aged 18-29 years in good health.

The V and J genes are TRBV15 and TRBJ2-3; a weak D match, TRBD2 (6 bases). Germline V gives CDR1 LNHNV, CDR2 YYDKDF (reference sequence). The CDR3 covers 16 residues. V was trimmed by 1 base and J by 0 bases, leaving 11 bases between them. The CDR3 DNA sequence: TGTGCCACCAGCAGAGGGGGTCTAGCGAGCACAGATACGCAGTATTTT. Amino acid sequence: CATSRGGLASTDTQYF.

This clonotype was observed many times. V gene TRBV12-3 or TRBV12-4 combines with J gene TRBJ2-4, with D possibly TRBD1 on 6 matching bases. The CDR3 covers 13 residues. Trimming cost V 8 bases and J 0 bases, with 8 bases left between them. The CDR3 loop reads CASGQLAKNIQYF. CDR3 DNA sequence: TGTGCCAGCGGACAGCTAGCCAAAAACATTCAGTACTTC.

The sample holds a few counts of this clonotype. The V and J genes are TRBV6-5 and TRBJ2-7, with a weak D call TRBD2 (6 bases). CDR3 length: 15 amino acids. The germline V gene encodes CDR1 MNHEY and CDR2 SVGAGI. Trimming stripped 0 bases from V and 0 bases from J, with 9 bases between. The CDR3 is CASSYSEGFSYEQYF. As DNA, the CDR3 is TGTGCCAGCAGTTACTCGGAGGGGTTCTCCTACGAGCAGTACTTC.

This clonotype was seen ten or more times. The chain joins TRBV11-2 to TRBJ2-1; 10 bases agree with TRBD2. This CDR3 has 14 amino acids. The V gene's germline CDR1 is SGHAT and CDR2 FQNNGV. After removal of 5 bases from V and 6 bases from J, the junction contained 4 bases not matched to a gene. As DNA, the CDR3 is TGTGCCAGCAGCCGTAGCGGGAGGCTCAATGAGCAGTTCTTC. Translation gives CASSRSGRLNEQFF.

This clonotype has ten or more counts. This chain joins TRBV29-1 and TRBJ2-5; no clear D. There are 11 residues in the CDR3. In germline, CDR1 is SQVTM, CDR2 ANQGSEA. V gave up 5 bases and J gave up 5 bases, with 9 bases separating them. The CDR3 DNA is TGCAGCGTTAGGTCTTCGGAGACCCAGTACTTC. It is translated as CSVRSSETQYF. Based on the CDR3 plus reference TRBV29-1 and TRBJ2-5, the full variable domain is SAVISQKPSRDICQRGTSLTIQCQVDSQVTMMFWYRQQPGQSLTLIATANQGSEATYESGFVIDKFPISRPNLTFSTLTVSNMSPEDSSIYLCSVRSSETQYFGPGTRLLVL.

The chain links TRBV29-1 to TRBJ2-7, with D unresolved. From germline, CDR1 is SQVTM and CDR2 ANQGSEA. This CDR3 spans 15 amino acids. Between the trimmed V and J ends, which lost 3 bases and 2 bases, there was a span of 17 bases. As DNA, the CDR3 is TGCAGCGTTGATAAAACAAGGGCTACCCCCTACGAGCAGTACTTC. Translating gives CSVDKTRATPYEQYF.

The chain couples TRBV29-1 to TRBJ2-1, with 10 positions matching TRBD2. Germline CDR1 is SQVTM and CDR2 is ANQGSEA. The CDR3 totals 15 residues. Germline trimming cut 1 base from V and 0 bases from J; bases unmatched to any gene: 0. CDR3 loop: CSVEGTSGSYNEQFF. In DNA form, the CDR3 reads TGCAGCGTTGAAGGGACTAGCGGCTCCTACAATGAGCAGTTCTTC.

This clonotype was seen many times. The chain uses TRBV20-1 and TRBJ2-7; tentative D call: TRBD2 (6 bases). Trimming cost V 6 bases and J 1 base, with 10 bases left between them. CDR3 size: 12 residues. Germline CDR1 reads DFQATT; CDR2 reads SNEGSKA (reference sequence). The CDR3 DNA sequence: TGCAGTGCGCGGCTAGCGTCCTACGAGCAGTACTTC. This encodes CSARLASYEQYF.

This clonotype was seen repeatedly, ten times or more. The chain is built from TRBV7-9 and TRBJ2-7, with D perhaps given as TRBD1 or TRBD2 (5 bases each). This CDR3 is 17 amino acids long. Trimming took off 5 bases at V and 3 bases at J, with 23 bases between the two ends. Germline V gives CDR1 SEHNR, CDR2 FQNEAQ (reference sequence). CDR3 in amino acids: CASSVHPRDVEFYEQYF. DNA for the CDR3: TGTGCCAGCAGCGTCCACCCCCGGGACGTAGAGTTCTACGAGCAGTACTTC.

This clonotype was seen many times. J is TRBJ2-1 and V is TRBV4-2; 10 positions match TRBD2. The trim removed 0 bases at V and 10 bases at J, leaving 6 bases unmatched. The germline gives CDR1 LGHNA, CDR2 YNFKEQ. This CDR3 has 15 amino acids. The CDR3 region is CASSQEASGGDEQFF. As DNA, the CDR3 is TGTGCCAGCAGCCAAGAGGCTAGCGGGGGTGACGAGCAGTTCTTC.

This clonotype was seen a handful of times. The chain joins TRBV6-1 to TRBJ2-1; D is undetermined. CDR3 length: 15 residues. V was clipped by 6 bases and J by 1 base, with 13 bases between them. Germline CDR1 and CDR2: MNHNS and SASEGT. CDR3 sequence reads: CASRNPRKSYNEQFF. CDR3 DNA: TGTGCCAGCAGAAATCCTCGCAAGTCCTACAATGAGCAGTTCTTC.

This clonotype was found many times. The chain employs TRBV28 and TRBJ1-1; D not certain. The V and J ends lost 5 bases and 7 bases respectively, with 11 bases between them. This CDR3 comprises 12 residues. Germline V CDR1 and CDR2: MDHEN, SYDVKM. The CDR3 bases are TGTGCCAGCAGTCTTCAAGTCAGTGAAGCTTTCTTT. Amino acids: CASSLQVSEAFF.

The V gene is TRBV7-2, the J gene TRBJ2-1; the match to TRBD1 covers 9 bases. The CDR3 covers 12 residues. Looked up from germline, CDR1 is SGHTA and CDR2 is FQGNSA. After removal of 3 bases from V and 14 bases from J, the junction contained 5 bases not matched to a gene. As DNA, the CDR3 is TGTGCCAGCAGCTTGTTCCGGGACAGGGAGTTCTTC. This sequence encodes CASSLFRDREFF. Based on the CDR3 plus reference TRBV7-2 and TRBJ2-1, the full variable domain is GAGVSQSPSNKVTEKGKDVELRCDPISGHTALYWYRQSLGQGLEFLIYFQGNSAPDKSGLPSDRFSAERTGGSVSTLTIQRTQQEDSAVYLCASSLFRDREFFGPGTRLTVL.

This clonotype was observed a few times. The V and J genes are TRBV30 and TRBJ2-7, with 10 bases fitting TRBD1. Germline trimming cut 4 bases from V and 6 bases from J; bases unmatched to any gene: 12. The CDR3 has 15 amino acids. Germline CDR1 GTSNPN, CDR2 SVGIG (reference sequence). This CDR3 is CAWNGRDRGALEQYF. CDR3 DNA sequence: TGTGCCTGGAACGGCCGGGACAGGGGAGCCCTCGAGCAGTACTTC.

This chain's CDR3 is CASSPRGASGNYNEQFF. The CDR3 DNA reads as TGTGCCAGCAGCCCCCGGGGGGCTAGCGGGAACTACAATGAGCAGTTCTTC. The chain has TRBV5-4 and TRBJ2-1, with 9 nucleotides matching TRBD2. There are 17 residues in the CDR3. Trimming cost V 4 bases and J 3 bases; bases outside gene matches: 11. CDR1 and CDR2 from the germline V gene are SGHNT and YYREEE (reference sequence).

This clonotype was seen ten or more times. V and J are TRBV12-3 or TRBV12-4 and TRBJ2-1; D is unclear. The CDR3 sequence is 13 residues long. V dropped 8 bases and J dropped 7 bases, with 15 bases sitting between them. The CDR3 spells CASLPPDSNEQFF. In DNA, the CDR3 is TGTGCCAGCCTACCCCCCGACTCAAATGAGCAGTTCTTC.

This clonotype was seen only a few times. The chain has TRBV5-1 and TRBJ1-4; 7 bases fit TRBD1. Germline assignment: CDR1 SGHRS and CDR2 YFSETQ. The CDR3 is 15 residues long. The V and J ends lost 7 bases and 5 bases, in that order; junction bases with no gene match: 11. The CDR3 here is CASHLTGQSNEKLFF. The CDR3 DNA reads as TGCGCCAGCCACCTCACGGGACAGTCGAATGAAAAACTGTTTTTT. The full variable domain, completed using reference TRBV5-1 and TRBJ1-4, is KAGVTQTPRYLIKTRGQQVTLSCSPISGHRSVSWYQQTPGQGLQFLFEYFSETQRNKGNFPGRFSGRQFSNSRSEMNVSTLELGDSALYLCASHLTGQSNEKLFFGSGTQLSVL.